These 7 T cell receptor beta chains were all obtained from the same sample, sequenced in a study of T cell responses to AZD1222 COVID-19 vaccine. Here immunoSEQ multiplex PCR was the method, and the copy in TCRdb shows in-frame clones only, minus some. The sample shows 110,000 to 150,000 clones, roughly 90% of them seen only once. Sample: peripheral blood, taken on day 0 of AZD1222 vaccination. All receptors derive from an adult in good health.

V gene TRBV27 combines with J gene TRBJ2-1; the match to TRBD2 covers 7 bases. The germline CDR1 and CDR2 sequences are MNHEY and SMNVEV (reference sequence). Germline trimming cut 4 bases from V and 3 bases from J; bases unmatched to any gene: 9. CDR3 length: 16 residues. CDR3 sequence (DNA): TGTGCCAGCAGTTGGGCCGCTGGCGGGAGCTACAATGAGCAGTTCTTC. Translating gives CASSWAAGGSYNEQFF.

The gene calls are TRBV6-5 and TRBJ1-6; 10 bases are shared with TRBD1. Germline CDR1 is MNHEY and CDR2 is SVGAGI. The CDR3 sequence is 15 residues long. Trimming removed 7 bases from V and 9 bases from J; junction bases left unmatched: 9. The CDR3 protein is CASKDRGYGRSPLHF. The CDR3 DNA follows: TGTGCCAGCAAGGACAGGGGGTATGGTCGTTCACCCCTCCACTTT.

The chain couples TRBV5-1 to TRBJ1-4; a weak D match, TRBD1 (5 bases). Per the germline V gene, CDR1 is SGHRS and CDR2 is YFSETQ. Deletions cut 4 bases from V and 4 bases from J, with 17 bases between. The CDR3 totals 16 residues. CDR3: CASSTLGQSLNEKLFF. The CDR3 DNA follows: TGCGCCAGCAGCACGCTTGGACAATCCCTTAATGAAAAACTGTTTTTT.

The CDR3 DNA reads as TGTGCCAGTAAGGGGACCGAAAGCTCCTACAATGAGCAGTTCTTC. Translating gives CASKGTESSYNEQFF. The chain carries TRBV19 and TRBJ2-1; either TRBD1 or TRBD2 may fit D (5 bases each). The CDR3 runs to 15 residues. Germline CDR1 LNHDA, CDR2 SQIVND (reference sequence). V was cut by 7 bases and J by 0 bases, with 13 bases left in between.

CDR3 residues: CASSVENGRASDTQYF. CDR3 DNA: TGTGCCAGCAGCGTAGAGAACGGGAGGGCCTCAGATACGCAGTATTTT. This sequence joins TRBV9 and TRBJ2-3; TRBD2 agrees at 8 bases. The CDR3 has 16 residues. Trimming removed 0 bases from V and 4 bases from J; junction bases left unmatched: 7. Germline V CDR1 and CDR2: SGDLS, YYNGEE. Based on the CDR3 plus reference TRBV9 and TRBJ2-3, the full variable domain is DSGVTQTPKHLITATGQRVTLRCSPRSGDLSVYWYQQSLDQGLQFLIQYYNGEERAKGNILERFSAQQFPDLHSELNLSSLELGDSALYFCASSVENGRASDTQYFGPGTRLTVL.

The chain carries TRBV3-1 (or the pseudogene TRBV3-2) and TRBJ1-4; TRBD1 matches at 7 bases. The CDR3 is 15 residues long. With 0 bases clipped from V and 8 bases from J, the junction kept 6 bases outside the gene matches. CDR1 and CDR2 from the germline V gene are LGHDT and YNNKEL (reference sequence). This CDR3 reads CASSQEGGAGEKLFF. The CDR3 coding sequence is TGTGCCAGCAGCCAAGAAGGGGGCGCCGGGGAAAAACTGTTTTTT.

The chain is built from TRBV27 and TRBJ2-5; D gene uncertain. The V end lost 4 bases, the J end lost 4 bases, and 7 bases lay between the germline ends. CDR3 size: 12 residues. Looked up from germline, CDR1 is MNHEY and CDR2 is SMNVEV (reference sequence). CDR3 coding DNA: TGTGCCAGCAGTTCGAAAAGAGAGACCCAGTACTTC. Its translation is CASSSKRETQYF.